Below are 5 T cell receptor beta chains sequenced from a single sample in a study of cytomegalovirus exposure and HLA in healthy donors. PCR primers comprised 60 Vbeta and 13 Jbeta primers. Method: immunoSEQ multiplex PCR; TCRdb's copy keeps in-frame clones and lacks some. The table has some 150,000 clones, approximately 80% seen once. The source material was PBMCs. All receptors derive from a man in his thirties or forties in good health and CMV-seropositive.

The V call is TRBV11-2, the J call TRBJ2-7, with D hard to call. The germline V and J ends were trimmed by 1 base and 4 bases, with 8 bases remaining between them. CDR3 length: 13 residues. Germline-derived CDR1 and CDR2 are SGHAT and FQNNGV. The CDR3 DNA sequence: TGTGCCAGCAGCTTAGTTCAGAAGTACGAGCAGTACTTC. Its translation: CASSLVQKYEQYF. The full variable domain, its missing parts supplied by reference TRBV11-2 and TRBJ2-7, is EAGVAQSPRYKIIEKRQSVAFWCNPISGHATLYWYQQILGQGPKLLIQFQNNGVVDDSQLPKDRFSAERLKGVDSTLKIQPAKLEDSAVYLCASSLVQKYEQYFGPGTRLTVT.

This chain links TRBV2 with TRBJ1-5; D uncertain. V lost 2 bases, J lost 1 base, and 3 bases lay in between. This CDR3 has 13 residues. Germline V lookup: CDR1 SNHLY, CDR2 FYNNEI. This CDR3 is CASSEQSNQPQHF. The CDR3 DNA reads TGTGCCAGCAGTGAACAGAGCAATCAGCCCCAGCATTTT.

This clone rates as hyperexpanded. This chain uses TRBV6-6 with TRBJ2-7, with TRBD2 matching 7 bases. V lost 0 bases and J lost 5; bases outside the gene matches: 4. Germline CDR1 and CDR2: MNHNY and SVGAGI (reference sequence). The CDR3 extends over 14 amino acids. CDR3 in amino acids: CASSYSPGRDEQYF. DNA for the CDR3: TGTGCCAGCAGTTACTCCCCAGGGAGGGACGAGCAGTACTTC.

This clone was recorded only once. J is TRBJ2-2 and V is TRBV6-6, with TRBD1 identical over 8 bases. CDR1 and CDR2 from the germline V gene are MNHNY and SVGAGI (reference sequence). This CDR3 comprises 16 residues. Unmatched junction bases numbered 7, after V lost 6 bases and J lost 1 base. The CDR3 region is CASSNRQGLNTGELFF. In DNA form, the CDR3 reads TGTGCCAGCAGCAACAGACAGGGGCTGAACACCGGGGAGCTGTTTTTT.

The chain is built from TRBV28 and TRBJ2-7, with unresolved D. V gave up 3 bases and J gave up 2 bases, with 8 bases separating them. The CDR3 runs 13 residues. Germline loops: CDR1 MDHEN, CDR2 SYDVKM. The CDR3 nucleotides read TGTGCCAGCAGTTTGTCCAACACCTACGAGCAGTACTTC. Translating it yields CASSLSNTYEQYF.